This T cell receptor (beta chain) was captured in a study of cytomegalovirus exposure and HLA in healthy donors. Study-wide findings and caveats: High specificity and sensitivity for cytomegalovirus status were reported for the classifier.

Comments on this clone: The antigen is unknown.

With 60 Vbeta and 13 Jbeta primers, the PCR was carried out. Only in-frame clones appear in the TCRdb table, and some are missing; sequencing was by immunoSEQ multiplex PCR. The top ten hold around 5.5% of the sample, which has some 120,000 clones, around three quarters seen once. Trimming took off 4 bases at V and 4 bases at J, with 10 bases between the two ends. CDR1 is LNHDA and CDR2 is SQIVND in the germline V gene (reference sequence). CDR3 length equals 13 residues. The V gene is TRBV19, the J gene TRBJ1-1, with a weak D call TRBD1 (5 bases). The receptor's source is a man in his late teens or twenties in good health and CMV-seropositive. Sequencing was performed on PBMCs. The CDR3 sequence: CASSRGQTTEAFF. The CDR3, as DNA: TGTGCCAGTAGTAGAGGACAAACCACTGAAGCTTTCTTT. Complete variable domain (other parts from reference TRBV19 and TRBJ1-1): DGGITQSPKYLFRKEGQNVTLSCEQNLNHDAMYWYRQDPGQGLRLIYYSQIVNDFQKGDIAEGYSVSREKKESFPLTVTSAQKNPTAFYLCASSRGQTTEAFFGQGTRLTVV.